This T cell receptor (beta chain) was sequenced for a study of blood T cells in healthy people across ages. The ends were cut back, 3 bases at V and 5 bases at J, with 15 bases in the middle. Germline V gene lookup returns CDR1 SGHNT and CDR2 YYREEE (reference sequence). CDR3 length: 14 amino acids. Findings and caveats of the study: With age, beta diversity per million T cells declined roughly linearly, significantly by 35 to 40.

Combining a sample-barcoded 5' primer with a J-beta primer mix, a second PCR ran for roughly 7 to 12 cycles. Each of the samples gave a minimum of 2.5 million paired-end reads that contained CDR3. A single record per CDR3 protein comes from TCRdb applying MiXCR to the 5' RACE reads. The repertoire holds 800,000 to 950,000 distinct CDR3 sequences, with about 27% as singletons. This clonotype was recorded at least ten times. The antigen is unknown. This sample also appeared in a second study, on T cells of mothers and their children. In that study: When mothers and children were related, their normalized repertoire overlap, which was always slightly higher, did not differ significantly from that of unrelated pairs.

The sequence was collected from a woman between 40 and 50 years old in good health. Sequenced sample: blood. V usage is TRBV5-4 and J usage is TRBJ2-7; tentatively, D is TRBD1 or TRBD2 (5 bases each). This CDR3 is CASSSGPTENEQYF. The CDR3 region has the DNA TGTGCCAGCAGCTCGGGACCGACAGAAAACGAGCAGTACTTC.